Described below is a single T cell receptor (beta chain) sequence and its context. The antigen remains undetermined. The CDR3 is 15 amino acids. Per the germline V gene, CDR1 is SGHVS and CDR2 is FQNEAQ. Trimming removed 1 base at V and 1 base at J, with 10 bases between. These data come from a study of cytomegalovirus exposure and HLA in healthy donors. Study-level points and caveats: In vitro work confirmed that a few CMV-associated chains recognize CMV antigens. Within the data, a cluster of highly shared sequence variants was likely a sequencing artifact. What a later analysis showed was that several of the most significant clusters appeared linked to common viral pathogens.

The PCR had 60 Vbeta and 13 Jbeta primers. Profiled with immunoSEQ multiplex PCR; TCRdb holds only in-frame clones, not every one. This sample has around 250,000 clones, with about nine tenths found just once. The chain employs TRBV7-8 and TRBJ2-5; maybe TRBD1 (6 bases). Sequencing was performed on PBMCs. The origin of this receptor is a girl aged 2-10 years in good health and CMV-seronegative. In DNA form, the CDR3 reads TGTGCCAGCAGCTTAGTATGGGGGCTCCAAGAGACCCAGTACTTC. This gives the protein CASSLVWGLQETQYF.